The rows below give T cell receptor beta chains drawn from one sample of a study of T cell responses to AZD1222 COVID-19 vaccine. Sequencing was performed with immunoSEQ multiplex PCR; in TCRdb, only in-frame clones are kept and a portion is missing. The repertoire has fewer than 200,000 clones, roughly 94% of them found once; the top ten carry more than 1.5%. The sequenced sample was peripheral blood, obtained 28 days after the second AZD1222 dose. Receptors were obtained from an adult who received the AZD1222 COVID-19 vaccine. Both conserved end residues are part of each CDR3. A D gene is named only where the DNA matches it firmly. The size entry is marked missing in some rows and otherwise reads once, few, many or a size class.

v_call,j_call,d_call,clone_size,cdr3_nt,cdr3_aa
TRBV2,TRBJ1-5,NA,NA,TGTGCCAGCAGTGAAGGGTGGTGGCAGGGTGATAACAATCAGCCCCAGCATTTT,CASSEGWWQGDNNQPQHF
TRBV6-5,TRBJ1-3,NA,NA,TGTGCCAGCAGTTACCACCCGGGGACCCCTGGAAACACCATATATTTT,CASSYHPGTPGNTIYF
TRBV7-9,TRBJ2-3,NA,NA,TGTGCCAGCAGCTTGACCAGCGGGCGCAGCACAGATACGCAGTATTTT,CASSLTSGRSTDTQYF
TRBV21-1,TRBJ2-7,NA,NA,TGTGCCAGCAGCAAAATGACCGGGACGGTGCAATTC,CASSKMTGTVQF
TRBV15,TRBJ1-5,TRBD1,NA,TGTGCCACCAGCCGAGACAAAGGACAGGGGGTACAGCCCCAGCATTTT,CATSRDKGQGVQPQHF
TRBV7-9,TRBJ1-1,NA,NA,TGTGCCAGCAGCCCTTTACGGGGGTCCCCTGAAGCTTTCTTT,CASSPLRGSPEAFF
TRBV9,TRBJ1-1,NA,few,TGTGCCAGCAGCGTAGAGGGTGGGGGGAACACTGAAGCTTTCTTT,CASSVEGGGNTEAFF
TRBV24-1,TRBJ2-2,NA,NA,TGTGCCACCAGTGAACTCGTAGGGGGGGAGCTGTTTTTT,CATSELVGGELFF
TRBV7-2,TRBJ1-5,NA,NA,TGTGCCAGCAGCTTAGGCTTTCTTCAGCCCCAGCATTTT,CASSLGFLQPQHF
TRBV5-4,TRBJ1-2,NA,few,TGTGCCAGCAGCCCCCCGACTGCGGGGACCTATGGCTACACCTTC,CASSPPTAGTYGYTF
TRBV6-4,TRBJ2-7,NA,NA,TGTGCCAGCAGTAAAGCGGCCGGAAGCCAGTACGAGCAGTACTTC,CASSKAAGSQYEQYF
TRBV29-1,TRBJ2-1,NA,NA,TGCAGCGTTGGGATAGGGTTCAATGAGCAGTTCTTC,CSVGIGFNEQFF
TRBV3-1/TRBV3-2,TRBJ1-4,TRBD1,NA,TGTGCCAGCAGCCAAAGTAGGCAGGGGGTTTTCCGAAAACTGTTTTTT,CASSQSRQGVFRKLFF
TRBV7-9,TRBJ1-2,NA,NA,TGTGCCAGCAGCTTAGGGCAGGCCCCTCTCGGCTACACCTTC,CASSLGQAPLGYTF
TRBV4-3,TRBJ2-7,NA,NA,TGCGCCAGCAGCCAAGGCAGCTCCTACGAGCAGTACTTC,CASSQGSSYEQYF
TRBV28,TRBJ2-7,TRBD2,NA,TGTGCCAGCAGTTTACGCGGGAGCCTGTACGAGCAGTACTTC,CASSLRGSLYEQYF